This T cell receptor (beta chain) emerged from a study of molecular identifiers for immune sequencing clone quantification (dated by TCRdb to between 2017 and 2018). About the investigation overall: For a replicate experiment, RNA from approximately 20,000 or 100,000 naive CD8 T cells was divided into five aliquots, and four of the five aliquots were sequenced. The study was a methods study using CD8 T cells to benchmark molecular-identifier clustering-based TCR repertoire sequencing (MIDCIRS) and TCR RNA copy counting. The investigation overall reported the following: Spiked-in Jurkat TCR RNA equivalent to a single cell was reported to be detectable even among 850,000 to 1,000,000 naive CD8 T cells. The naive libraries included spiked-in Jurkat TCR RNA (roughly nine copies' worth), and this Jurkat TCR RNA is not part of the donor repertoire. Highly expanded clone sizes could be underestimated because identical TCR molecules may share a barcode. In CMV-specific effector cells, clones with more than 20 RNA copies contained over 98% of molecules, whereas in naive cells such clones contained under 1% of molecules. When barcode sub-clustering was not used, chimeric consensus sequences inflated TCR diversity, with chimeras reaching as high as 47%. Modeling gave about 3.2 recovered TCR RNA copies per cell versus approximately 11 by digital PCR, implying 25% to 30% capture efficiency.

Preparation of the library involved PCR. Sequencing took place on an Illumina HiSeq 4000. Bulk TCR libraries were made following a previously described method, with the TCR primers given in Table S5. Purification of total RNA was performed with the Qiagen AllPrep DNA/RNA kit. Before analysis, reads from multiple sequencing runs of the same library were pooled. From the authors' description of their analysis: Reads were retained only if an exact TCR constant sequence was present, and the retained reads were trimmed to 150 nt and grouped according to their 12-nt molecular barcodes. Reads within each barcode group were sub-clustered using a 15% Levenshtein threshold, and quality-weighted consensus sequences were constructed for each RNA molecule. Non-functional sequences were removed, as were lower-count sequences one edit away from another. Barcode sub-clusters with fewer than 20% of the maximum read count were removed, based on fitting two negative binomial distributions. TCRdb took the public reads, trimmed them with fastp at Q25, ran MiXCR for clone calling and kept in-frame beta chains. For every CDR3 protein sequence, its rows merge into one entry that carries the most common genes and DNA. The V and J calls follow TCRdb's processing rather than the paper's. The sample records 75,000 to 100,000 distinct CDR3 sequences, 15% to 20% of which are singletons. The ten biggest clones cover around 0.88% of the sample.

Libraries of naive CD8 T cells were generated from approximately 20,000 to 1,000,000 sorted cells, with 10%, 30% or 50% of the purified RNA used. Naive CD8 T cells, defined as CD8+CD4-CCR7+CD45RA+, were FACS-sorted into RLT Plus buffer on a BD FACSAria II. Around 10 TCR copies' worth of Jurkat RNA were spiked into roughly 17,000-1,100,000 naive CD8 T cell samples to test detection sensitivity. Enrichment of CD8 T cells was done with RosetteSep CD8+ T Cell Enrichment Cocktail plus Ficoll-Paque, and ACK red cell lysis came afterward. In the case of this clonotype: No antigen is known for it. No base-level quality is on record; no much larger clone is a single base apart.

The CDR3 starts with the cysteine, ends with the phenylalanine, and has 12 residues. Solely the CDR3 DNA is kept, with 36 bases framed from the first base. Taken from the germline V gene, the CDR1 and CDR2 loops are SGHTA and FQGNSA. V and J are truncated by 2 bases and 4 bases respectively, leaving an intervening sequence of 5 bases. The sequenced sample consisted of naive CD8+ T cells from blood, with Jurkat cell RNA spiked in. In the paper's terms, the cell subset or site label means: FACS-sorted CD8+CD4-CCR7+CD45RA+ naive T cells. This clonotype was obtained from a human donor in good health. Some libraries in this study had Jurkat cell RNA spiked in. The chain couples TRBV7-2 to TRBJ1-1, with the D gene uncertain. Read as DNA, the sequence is TGTGCCAGCAGCTTACACGGCACTGAAGCTTTCTTT. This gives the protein CASSLHGTEAFF.